This is a list of T cell receptor beta chains from one sample in a study of T cells in Graves' hyperthyroidism and ophthalmopathy. TCRdb called the multiplex PCR reads again in MiXCR, with one record for every CDR3 protein. The table shows more than 500,000 distinct CDR3 sequences, with approximately 14% occurring only once. The sample comprised blood. The source is a middle-aged woman with Graves' ophthalmopathy. The CDR3 runs from the conserved cysteine through the conserved F or W. D genes are given only for firm matches. Clone size, where shown, is once, few, many, or a class for clones that have expanded.

>.|.|TRBJ2-5|TRBV10-3
TGTGCCGTCAGTGTAAGAGGTGGCCAAGAGACCCAGTACTTC
CAVSVRGGQETQYF
>many|.|TRBJ2-5|TRBV29-1
TGCAGCGGAAGGGCAACTCAAGAGACCCAGTACTTC
CSGRATQETQYF
>.|.|TRBJ2-7|TRBV6-1
TGTGCCAGCTTGGGACTTGACTCCTACGAGCAGTACTTC
CASLGLDSYEQYF
>.|.|TRBJ2-7|TRBV6-2/TRBV6-3
TGTGCCAGCAGGAGAGTTGCAAAATACGAGCAGTACTTC
CASRRVAKYEQYF
>.|.|TRBJ2-7|TRBV3-1
TGTGCCAGCAGCCAAGTCGTCGGGGGCGCCTACGAGCAGTACTTC
CASSQVVGGAYEQYF
>.|.|TRBJ2-5|TRBV12-3/TRBV12-4
TGTGCCAGCAGTTTCCTGGCGGGCCGGGGGGAGACCCAGTACTTC
CASSFLAGRGETQYF
>few|.|TRBJ2-7|TRBV19
TGTGCCAGTAGTAGGGTCGGAGGGCGACTCAACGAGCAGTACTTC
CASSRVGGRLNEQYF
>many|.|TRBJ1-2|TRBV30
TGTGCCTGGAGACCCCTCGGTCTCCGTTCAGACACCTTC
CAWRPLGLRSDTF
>few|.|TRBJ1-6|TRBV19
TGTGCCAGTAGCTTCCGGGACACTTATACGAGAAATTCACCCCTCCACTTT
CASSFRDTYTRNSPLHF
>many|TRBD1|TRBJ1-1|TRBV11-2
TGTGCCAGCAGCCATCGACAGGGCAAAGAATTT
CASSHRQGKEF
>few|TRBD2|TRBJ2-2|TRBV5-1
TGCGCCAGCACCCTCGGCGGGGGGACCGGGGAGCTGTTTTTT
CASTLGGGTGELFF
>many|.|TRBJ2-5|TRBV10-1
TGCGCCAGCAGTGGGAGGGGGCCGGAGACCCAGTACTTC
CASSGRGPETQYF
>.|.|TRBJ1-2|TRBV9
TGTGCCAGCAGCGCCAGCCAGGAGAACTATGGCTACACCTTC
CASSASQENYGYTF
>many|.|TRBJ1-1|TRBV10-3
TGTGCCATCAGTGAGAGGGGGTCAGGGAACACTGAAGCTTTCTTT
CAISERGSGNTEAFF
>many|TRBD2|TRBJ2-1|TRBV12-3/TRBV12-4
TGTGCCAGCAGCCTACGGACTAGCGGCGAGCAGTTCTTC
CASSLRTSGEQFF
>many|TRBD2|TRBJ2-7|TRBV19
TGTGCCAGTAGTGTGACGAGTGGGAGGGCCGACGAGCAGTACTTC
CASSVTSGRADEQYF
>many|.|TRBJ1-1|TRBV11-2
TGTGCCAGCAGCTTAGGACAACGAGATGAAGCTTTCTTT
CASSLGQRDEAFF
>few|.|TRBJ2-3|TRBV30
TGTGCCTGGAGCCGGGCTGATACGCAGTATTTT
CAWSRADTQYF
>.|TRBD1|TRBJ1-1|TRBV6-5
TGTGCCAGCAGTTCCCCGGGACAGGGGGCCGAGGGAACTGAAGCTTTCTTT
CASSSPGQGAEGTEAFF
>many|TRBD2|TRBJ2-5|TRBV7-3
TGTGCCAGCAGCTTCGGACTAGCGGAAGAGACCCAGTACTTC
CASSFGLAEETQYF
>many|.|TRBJ2-5|TRBV7-8
TGTGCCAGCAGCTCGGGAGTGGGTCAAGAGACCCAGTACTTC
CASSSGVGQETQYF
>many|.|TRBJ1-1|TRBV6-5
TGTGCCAGCAGTTACTCGGGTTTGGGGGAGAGGAACACTGAAGCTTTCTTT
CASSYSGLGERNTEAFF
>many|.|TRBJ2-7|TRBV7-6
TGTGCCAGCAGCTTTGAGGCGGGGATTTCCTACGAGCAGTACTTC
CASSFEAGISYEQYF
>.|.|TRBJ2-5|TRBV3-1
TGTGCCAGCAGCCAGGACTGGATGGGAGACCAGTACTTC
CASSQDWMGDQYF
>many|.|TRBJ1-2|TRBV6-5
TGTGCCAGCAGTTACCAGGGCTGGGGGGGCTACACCTTC
CASSYQGWGGYTF
>many|TRBD1|TRBJ2-5|TRBV20-1
TGCAGTGCTAGTCTGGACAGGCGAGAGACCCAGTACTTC
CSASLDRRETQYF
>.|.|TRBJ1-1|TRBV19
TGTGCCAGTAGTATAGATAGAGACCGGCGGACTGAAGCTTTCTTT
CASSIDRDRRTEAFF
>few|.|TRBJ2-7|TRBV11-2
TGTGCCAGCAGCCCTGCCCCTAGCACCCTGAGCTCCTACGAGCAGTACTTC
CASSPAPSTLSSYEQYF
>.|.|TRBJ1-2|TRBV6-1
TGTGCCAGCAGTCATGGACAGCGAACCTATGGCTACACCTTC
CASSHGQRTYGYTF
>many|.|TRBJ2-7|TRBV28
TGTGCCAGCAGTTCACCCGGGACTGTCGGGGGATACGAGCAGTACTTC
CASSSPGTVGGYEQYF
>many|.|TRBJ1-2|TRBV5-1
TGCGCCAGCAGCTTAGCAGCGGTATATGGCTACACCTTC
CASSLAAVYGYTF
>many|.|TRBJ2-5|TRBV28
TGTGCCAGCAGTTTTTTTGAAGAGACCCAGTACTTC
CASSFFEETQYF
>many|.|TRBJ2-7|TRBV2
TGTGCCAGCAGTGAAGCTGAGCACTACGAGCAGTACTTC
CASSEAEHYEQYF
>many|.|TRBJ2-4|TRBV28
TGTGCCAGCAGTTCTCCCGGGCGACACGGCCAAACCAAAAACATTCAGTACTTC
CASSSPGRHGQTKNIQYF
>many|.|TRBJ2-7|TRBV3-1
TGTGCCAGCAGCCACCAATCTGGCGGGATTTACGAGCAGTACTTC
CASSHQSGGIYEQYF
>many|TRBD1|TRBJ2-7|TRBV11-2
TGTGCCAGCAGCCACACCGGGACAGGCTTGTACTTC
CASSHTGTGLYF
>many|.|TRBJ1-1|TRBV7-8
TGTGCCAGCAGCACTTACCTCAGGAACACTGAAGCTTTCTTT
CASSTYLRNTEAFF